This T cell receptor (beta chain) was observed in a study of shared clonotypes between healthy human individuals. Study donors comprised healthy, HIV-negative adults devoid of recent acute infection or vaccination. Germline lookup yields CDR1 MNHEY and CDR2 SMNVEV (reference sequence). There are 18 residues in the CDR3. Of note for this clone: Its ends do not fully match the called genes, so a read error is possible.

Sequencing was performed with immunoSEQ multiplex PCR; in TCRdb, only in-frame clones are kept and a portion is missing. The sample has hundreds of thousands of clones, roughly 80% seen once. This receptor was obtained from a woman between 35 and 50 years old in good health. Some clones in this sample may be carry-over from other donors' samples. V usage is TRBV27 and J usage is TRBJ1-1, with 8 bases lining up with TRBD1. Sequencing was carried out using PBMCs. The CDR3 reads CASSLFSRQGAFGTEAFF. In nucleotides, the CDR3 is TGTGCCAGCAGTTTATTTTCGCGGCAGGGGGCGTTTGGCACTGAAGCCTTCTTT.